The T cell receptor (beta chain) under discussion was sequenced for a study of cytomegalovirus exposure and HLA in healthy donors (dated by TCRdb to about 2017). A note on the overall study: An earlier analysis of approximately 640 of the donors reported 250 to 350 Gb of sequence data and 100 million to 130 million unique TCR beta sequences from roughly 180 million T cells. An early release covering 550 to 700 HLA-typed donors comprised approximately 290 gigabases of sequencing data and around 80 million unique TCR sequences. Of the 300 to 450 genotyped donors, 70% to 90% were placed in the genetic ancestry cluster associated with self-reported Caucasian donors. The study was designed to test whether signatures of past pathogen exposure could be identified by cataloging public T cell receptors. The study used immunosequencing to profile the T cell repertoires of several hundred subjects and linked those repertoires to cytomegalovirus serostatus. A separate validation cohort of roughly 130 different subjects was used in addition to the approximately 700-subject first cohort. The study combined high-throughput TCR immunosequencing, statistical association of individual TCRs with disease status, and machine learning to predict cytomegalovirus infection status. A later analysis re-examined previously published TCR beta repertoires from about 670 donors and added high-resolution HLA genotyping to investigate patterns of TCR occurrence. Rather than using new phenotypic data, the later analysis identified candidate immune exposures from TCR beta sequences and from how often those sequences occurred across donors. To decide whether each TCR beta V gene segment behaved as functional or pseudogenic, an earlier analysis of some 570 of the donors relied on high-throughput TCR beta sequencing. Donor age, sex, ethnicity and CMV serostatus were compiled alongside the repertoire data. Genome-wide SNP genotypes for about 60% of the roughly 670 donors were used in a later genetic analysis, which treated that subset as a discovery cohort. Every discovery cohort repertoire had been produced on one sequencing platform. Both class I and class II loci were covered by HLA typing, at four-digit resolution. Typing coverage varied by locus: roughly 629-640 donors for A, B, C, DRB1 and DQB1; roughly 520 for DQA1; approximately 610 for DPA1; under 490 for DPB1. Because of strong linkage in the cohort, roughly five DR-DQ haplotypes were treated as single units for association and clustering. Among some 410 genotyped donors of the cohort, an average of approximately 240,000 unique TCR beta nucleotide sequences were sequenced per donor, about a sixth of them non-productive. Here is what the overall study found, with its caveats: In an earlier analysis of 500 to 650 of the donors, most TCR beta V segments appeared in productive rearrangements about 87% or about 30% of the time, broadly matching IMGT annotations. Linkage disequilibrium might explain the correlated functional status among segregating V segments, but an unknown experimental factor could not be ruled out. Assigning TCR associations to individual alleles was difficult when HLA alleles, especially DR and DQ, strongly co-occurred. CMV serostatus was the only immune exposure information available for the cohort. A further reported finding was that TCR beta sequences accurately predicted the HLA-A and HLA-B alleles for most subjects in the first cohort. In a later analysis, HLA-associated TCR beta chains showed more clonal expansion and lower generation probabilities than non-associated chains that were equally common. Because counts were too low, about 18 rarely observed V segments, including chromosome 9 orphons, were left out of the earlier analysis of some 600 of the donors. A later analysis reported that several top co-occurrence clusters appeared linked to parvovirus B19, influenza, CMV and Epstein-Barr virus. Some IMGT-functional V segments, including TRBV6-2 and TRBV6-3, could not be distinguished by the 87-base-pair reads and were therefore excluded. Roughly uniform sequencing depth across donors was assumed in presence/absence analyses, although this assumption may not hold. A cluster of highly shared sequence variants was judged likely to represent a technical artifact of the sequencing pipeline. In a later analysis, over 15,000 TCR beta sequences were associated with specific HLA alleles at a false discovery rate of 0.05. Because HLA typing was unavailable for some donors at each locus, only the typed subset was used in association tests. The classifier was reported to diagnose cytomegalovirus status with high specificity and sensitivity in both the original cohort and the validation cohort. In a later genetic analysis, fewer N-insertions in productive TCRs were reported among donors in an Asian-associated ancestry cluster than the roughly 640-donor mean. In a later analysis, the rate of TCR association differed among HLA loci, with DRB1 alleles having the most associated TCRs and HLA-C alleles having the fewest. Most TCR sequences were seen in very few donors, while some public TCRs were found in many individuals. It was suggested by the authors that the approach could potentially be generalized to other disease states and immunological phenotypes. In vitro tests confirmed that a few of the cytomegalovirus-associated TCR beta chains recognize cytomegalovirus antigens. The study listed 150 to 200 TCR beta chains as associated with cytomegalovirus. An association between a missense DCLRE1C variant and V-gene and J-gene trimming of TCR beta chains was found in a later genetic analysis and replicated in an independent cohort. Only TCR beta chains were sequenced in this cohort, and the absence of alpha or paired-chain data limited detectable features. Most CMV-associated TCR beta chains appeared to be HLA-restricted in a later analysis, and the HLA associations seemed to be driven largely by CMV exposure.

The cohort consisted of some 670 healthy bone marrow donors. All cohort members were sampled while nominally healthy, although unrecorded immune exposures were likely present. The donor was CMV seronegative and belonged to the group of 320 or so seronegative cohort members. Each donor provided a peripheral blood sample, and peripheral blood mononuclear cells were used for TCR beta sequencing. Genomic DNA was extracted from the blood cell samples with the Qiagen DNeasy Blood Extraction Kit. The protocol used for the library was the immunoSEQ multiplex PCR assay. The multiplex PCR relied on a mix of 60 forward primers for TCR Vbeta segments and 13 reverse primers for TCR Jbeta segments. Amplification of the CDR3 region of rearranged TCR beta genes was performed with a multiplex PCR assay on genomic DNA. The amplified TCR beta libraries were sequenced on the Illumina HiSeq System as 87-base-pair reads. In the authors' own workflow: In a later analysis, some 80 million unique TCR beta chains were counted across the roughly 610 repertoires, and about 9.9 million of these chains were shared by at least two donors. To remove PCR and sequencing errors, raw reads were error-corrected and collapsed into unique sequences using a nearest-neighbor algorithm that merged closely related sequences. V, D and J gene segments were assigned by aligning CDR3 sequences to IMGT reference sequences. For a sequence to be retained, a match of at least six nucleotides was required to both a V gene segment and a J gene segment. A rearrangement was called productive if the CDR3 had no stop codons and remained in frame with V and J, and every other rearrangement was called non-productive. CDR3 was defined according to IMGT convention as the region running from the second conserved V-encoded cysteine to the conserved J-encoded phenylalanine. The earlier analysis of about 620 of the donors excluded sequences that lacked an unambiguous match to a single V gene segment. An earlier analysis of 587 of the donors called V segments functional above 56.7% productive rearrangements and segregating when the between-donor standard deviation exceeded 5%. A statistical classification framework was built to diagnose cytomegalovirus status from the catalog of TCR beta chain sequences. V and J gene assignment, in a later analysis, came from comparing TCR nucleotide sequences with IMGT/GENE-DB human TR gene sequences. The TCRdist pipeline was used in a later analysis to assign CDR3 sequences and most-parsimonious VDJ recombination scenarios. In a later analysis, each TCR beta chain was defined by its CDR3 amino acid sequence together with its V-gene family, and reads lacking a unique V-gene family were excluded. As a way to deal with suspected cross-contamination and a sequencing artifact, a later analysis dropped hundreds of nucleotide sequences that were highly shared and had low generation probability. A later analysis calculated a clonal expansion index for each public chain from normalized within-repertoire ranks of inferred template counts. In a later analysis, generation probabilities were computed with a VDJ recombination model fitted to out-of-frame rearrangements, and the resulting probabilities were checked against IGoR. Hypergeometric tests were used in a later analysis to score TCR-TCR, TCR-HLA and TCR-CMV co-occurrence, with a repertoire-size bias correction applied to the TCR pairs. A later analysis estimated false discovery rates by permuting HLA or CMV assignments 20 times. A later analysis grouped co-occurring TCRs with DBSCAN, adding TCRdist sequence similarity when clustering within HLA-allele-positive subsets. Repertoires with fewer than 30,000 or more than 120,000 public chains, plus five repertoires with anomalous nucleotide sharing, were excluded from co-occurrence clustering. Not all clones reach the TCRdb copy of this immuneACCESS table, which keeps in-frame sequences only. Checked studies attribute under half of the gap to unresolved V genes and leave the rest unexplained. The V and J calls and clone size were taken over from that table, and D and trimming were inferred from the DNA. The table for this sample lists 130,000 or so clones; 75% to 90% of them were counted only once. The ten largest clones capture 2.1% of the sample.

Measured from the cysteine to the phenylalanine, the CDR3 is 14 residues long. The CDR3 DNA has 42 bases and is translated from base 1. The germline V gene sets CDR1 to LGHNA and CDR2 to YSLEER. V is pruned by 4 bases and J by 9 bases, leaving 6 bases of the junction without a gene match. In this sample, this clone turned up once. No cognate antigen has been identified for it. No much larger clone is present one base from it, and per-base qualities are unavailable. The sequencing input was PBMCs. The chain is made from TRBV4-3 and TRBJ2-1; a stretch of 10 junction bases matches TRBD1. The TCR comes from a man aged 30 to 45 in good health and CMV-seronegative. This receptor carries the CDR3 CASSRGQGNLEQFF. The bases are TGCGCCAGCAGCCGGGGACAGGGGAATCTTGAGCAGTTCTTC.